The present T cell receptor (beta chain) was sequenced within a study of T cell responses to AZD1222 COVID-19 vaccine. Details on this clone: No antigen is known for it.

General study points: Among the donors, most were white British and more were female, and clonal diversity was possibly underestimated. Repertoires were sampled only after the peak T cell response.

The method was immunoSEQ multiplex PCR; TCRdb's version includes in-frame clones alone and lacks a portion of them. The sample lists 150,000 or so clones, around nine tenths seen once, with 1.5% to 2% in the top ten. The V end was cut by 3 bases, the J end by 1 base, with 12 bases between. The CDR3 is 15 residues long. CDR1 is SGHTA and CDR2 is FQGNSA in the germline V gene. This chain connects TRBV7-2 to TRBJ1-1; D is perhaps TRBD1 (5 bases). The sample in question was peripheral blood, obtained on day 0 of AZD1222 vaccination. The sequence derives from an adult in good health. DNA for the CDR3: TGTGCCAGCAGCTTCCTCGGGGCGGAGAACACTGAAGCTTTCTTT. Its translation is CASSFLGAENTEAFF.